The 22 T cell receptor beta chains given below trace back to one sample, sequenced in a study of OX40 agonist ivuxolimab in advanced cancers. TCRdb's copy holds only in-frame clones and misses some; the assay was immunoSEQ multiplex PCR. Among under 35,000 clones listed, about 92% were seen once. Sample: CD4+ or CD8+ T cells sorted from blood, taken in a trial of the OX40 agonist ivuxolimab. The receptors shown here come from an adult with an advanced solid tumor such as melanoma, head and neck, liver or kidney cancer.

The chain uses TRBV2 and TRBJ2-7; 11 nucleotides align to TRBD2. The CDR3 loop spans 14 amino acids. CDR1 is SNHLY and CDR2 is FYNNEI in the germline V gene. The ends lost 6 bases at V and 3 bases at J; junction bases unmatched: 4. In DNA, the CDR3 is TGTGCCAGCAGCCCCGGGACTAGCGGCTACGAGCAGTACTTC. Translating gives CASSPGTSGYEQYF.

The chain combines TRBV7-2 with TRBJ1-1; D is undetermined. V was pared by 3 bases and J by 1 base, with 9 bases between. CDR3 size: 14 residues. The germline V gene encodes CDR1 SGHTA and CDR2 FQGNSA. CDR3 in amino acids: CASSLSEGNTEAFF. In DNA form, the CDR3 reads TGTGCCAGCAGCTTGTCCGAAGGGAACACTGAAGCTTTCTTT.

This chain joins TRBV7-9 and TRBJ2-2; 8 bases line up with TRBD2. Germline loops: CDR1 SEHNR, CDR2 FQNEAQ (reference sequence). There are 16 residues in the CDR3. Trimming cost V 5 bases and J 1 base; bases outside gene matches: 6. The CDR3 coding sequence is TGTGCCAGCAGCCAAGCTGCGGGAGGGAACACCGGGGAGCTGTTTTTT. Protein: CASSQAAGGNTGELFF.

V is TRBV28 and J is TRBJ2-5; D remains ambiguous. The V gene lost 5 bases and the J gene lost 5 bases, with 9 bases spanning the gap. Per germline, CDR1 MDHEN and CDR2 SYDVKM. The CDR3 is made up of 12 amino acids. CDR3 residues: CASSIMEETQYF. In DNA form, the CDR3 reads TGTGCCAGCAGTATCATGGAGGAGACCCAGTACTTC.

This chain uses TRBV5-1 with TRBJ2-7, with 7 bases matching TRBD1. The V and J ends lost 0 bases and 3 bases, in that order; junction bases with no gene match: 6. This CDR3 is built from 15 residues. Looked up from germline, CDR1 is SGHRS and CDR2 is YFSETQ. The CDR3 here is CASSLAQGVYYEQYF. DNA for the CDR3: TGCGCCAGCAGCTTGGCTCAGGGGGTGTACTACGAGCAGTACTTC.

The CDR3 region is CASSLGTGQYEAFF. The CDR3 DNA is TGTGCCAGCAGCTTGGGGACGGGGCAGTACGAAGCTTTCTTT. The rearrangement links TRBV5-6 to TRBJ1-1, with D tentatively TRBD1 (5 bases). The V end lost 0 bases, the J end lost 8 bases, and 14 bases lay between the germline ends. Germline lookup yields CDR1 SGHDT and CDR2 YYEEEE. There are 14 residues in the CDR3.

CDR3 residues: CAISESLAEGGTLLSSYNEQFF. The CDR3 DNA sequence: TGTGCCATCAGTGAGTCCTTAGCAGAGGGGGGGACCCTTTTATCCTCCTACAATGAGCAGTTCTTC. V usage is TRBV10-3 and J usage is TRBJ2-1, with D possibly being TRBD2 (7 bases). Germline V gene data show CDR1 as ENHRY and CDR2 as SYGVKD. The CDR3 extends over 22 amino acids. V gave up 0 bases and J gave up 0 bases, with 27 bases separating them.

The chain carries TRBV5-6 and TRBJ2-2; 7 nucleotides line up with TRBD2. J was trimmed by 3 bases and V by 4 bases; bases with no gene match: 6. The germline gives CDR1 SGHDT, CDR2 YYEEEE. The CDR3 has 15 amino acids. CDR3 in amino acids: CASSIWEGYTGELFF. CDR3 nucleotide sequence: TGTGCCAGCAGCATATGGGAGGGGTACACCGGGGAGCTGTTTTTT.

The CDR3 region has the DNA TGTGCCAGCAGCTCGCCAGCGGCGGTCGGAGGCGAGCAGTACTTC. Translating gives CASSSPAAVGGEQYF. V gene TRBV9 combines with J gene TRBJ2-7; a possible D gene is TRBD2 (5 bases). The germline CDR1 and CDR2 sequences are SGDLS and YYNGEE. Trimming pared 4 bases from V and 6 bases from J, leaving 20 bases between. This CDR3 region has 15 residues.

The chain recombines TRBV4-2 with TRBJ2-3; 12 bases match TRBD1. Germline V gives CDR1 LGHNA, CDR2 YNFKEQ. Unmatched junction bases numbered 6, after V lost 3 bases and J lost 5 bases. This CDR3 has 16 amino acids. As DNA, the CDR3 is TGTGCCAGCAGCCAGCGGGACAGGGGGCAGGGAGATACGCAGTATTTT. This sequence encodes CASSQRDRGQGDTQYF.

This rearrangement joins TRBV28 to TRBJ1-5; 11 bases fit TRBD1. CDR3 length equals 15 residues. V dropped 6 bases and J dropped 7; count of bases not matched to a gene: 8. Germline V CDR1 and CDR2: MDHEN, SYDVKM. CDR3 in DNA: TGTGCCAGCAGCACCTCCGGGACAGGGGGACAGCCCCAGCATTTT. It codes for CASSTSGTGGQPQHF.

This rearrangement joins TRBV4-3 to TRBJ2-5, with 7 nucleotides matching TRBD2. The CDR3 spans 17 residues. CDR1 and CDR2 (germline): LGHNA, YSLEER. V dropped 0 bases and J dropped 4; count of bases not matched to a gene: 11. The DNA for the CDR3 is TGCGCCAGCAGCCAAGATCGGGCGGGAGAGTCGGGAGAGACCCAGTACTTC. The encoded protein is CASSQDRAGESGETQYF.

The CDR3 nucleotides are TGTGCCAGCAGCGGGACAGGTCGCCACAATGAGCAGTTCTTC. Protein product: CASSGTGRHNEQFF. The chain uses TRBV9 and TRBJ2-1; 7 bases are shared with TRBD1. This CDR3 contains 14 residues. CDR1 is SGDLS, CDR2 YYNGEE, per germline. V shed 3 bases, J shed 5 bases, and the junction held 5 bases outside the gene matches.

The rearrangement uses TRBV28 and TRBJ2-5, with D possibly TRBD1 on 6 matching bases. Germline CDR1 MDHEN, CDR2 SYDVKM. The CDR3 has 12 amino acids. The V end lost 7 bases, the J end lost 1 base, and 7 bases lay between the germline ends. The CDR3 region has the DNA TGTGCCAGCACCAGGGGCCAAGAGACCCAGTACTTC. Translation gives CASTRGQETQYF.

The chain recombines TRBV28 with TRBJ2-7; D remains ambiguous. Germline V gene lookup returns CDR1 MDHEN and CDR2 SYDVKM. The CDR3 contains 13 residues. Trimming left V 3 bases short and J 3 bases short, with 9 bases between. The DNA for the CDR3 is TGTGCCAGCAGTTTTCCTGGAGTCTACGAGCAGTACTTC. This codes for CASSFPGVYEQYF.

This chain uses TRBV5-8 with TRBJ1-5, with a weak D call TRBD1 (6 bases). The ends were cut back, 2 bases at V and 0 bases at J, with 12 bases in the middle. Germline CDR1 SGHTS, CDR2 YDEGEE. This CDR3 has 16 amino acids. CDR3 in amino acids: CASSFRGHYSNQPQHF. DNA of the CDR3: TGTGCCAGCAGCTTCAGGGGCCATTATAGCAATCAGCCCCAGCATTTT.

The chain recombines TRBV7-2 with TRBJ2-7; D is unclear. The germline V gene encodes CDR1 SGHTA and CDR2 FQGNSA. This CDR3 has 14 amino acids. V was shortened by 6 bases and J by 6 bases, with 18 bases between the two germline ends. The CDR3 DNA reads TGTGCCAGCAGGTCGACCCTAAATTTCCCCGAGCAGTACTTC. Amino acids: CASRSTLNFPEQYF.

This sequence joins TRBV13 and TRBJ2-7; possibly TRBD2 for D (5 bases). This CDR3 spans 13 amino acids. Trimming left V 6 bases short and J 5 bases short, with 14 bases between. The germline gives CDR1 PRHDT, CDR2 FYEKMQ (reference sequence). The CDR3 DNA reads TGTGCCAGCAGTCTCCGGAGGTGGCACGAGCAGTACTTC. As protein: CASSLRRWHEQYF. Based on the CDR3 plus reference TRBV13 and TRBJ2-7, the full variable domain is AAGVIQSPRHLIKEKRETATLKCYPIPRHDTVYWYQQGPGQDPQFLISFYEKMQSDKGSIPDRFSAQQFSDYHSELNMSSLELGDSALYFCASSLRRWHEQYFGPGTRLTVT.

V usage is TRBV5-4 and J usage is TRBJ1-1, with a tentative D call TRBD1 (5 bases). The CDR3 sequence is 18 residues long. With 0 bases removed from V and 4 bases from J, the gap between germline ends came to 22 bases. CDR1 and CDR2 from the germline V gene are SGHNT and YYREEE (reference sequence). CDR3 coding DNA: TGTGCCAGCAGCTTGGAAGTATCTCAAGTTCAGGGAAGCACTGAAGCTTTCTTT. Protein product: CASSLEVSQVQGSTEAFF.

The V gene is TRBV6-1, the J gene TRBJ1-6; 10 nucleotides match TRBD1. Germline V gene lookup returns CDR1 MNHNS and CDR2 SASEGT. The CDR3 length is 17 residues. The V segment lost 1 base and the J segment 1 base; nucleotides outside the gene matches: 1. The CDR3 DNA reads TGTGCCAGCAGTGAAGTGGGACAGGGGTCCTATAATTCACCCCTCCACTTT. This gives the protein CASSEVGQGSYNSPLHF.

V and J are TRBV29-1 and TRBJ2-2; D is possibly TRBD1 or TRBD2 (6 bases each). This CDR3 comprises 16 residues. V dropped 1 base and J dropped 6 bases, with 18 bases sitting between them. Per germline, CDR1 SQVTM and CDR2 ANQGSEA. CDR3 sequence (DNA): TGCAGCGTTGAAGGAAGGTGGTCAAGGGGGGCCGGGGAGCTGTTTTTT. Translating it yields CSVEGRWSRGAGELFF.

The chain uses TRBV5-6 and TRBJ2-3; possible D gene TRBD1, 6 bases. V lost 4 bases and J 2 bases, leaving 14 bases between the germline ends. This CDR3 contains 15 residues. Germline-derived CDR1 and CDR2 are SGHDT and YYEEEE. The CDR3 is CASSVHRDNTDTQYF. CDR3 nucleotides: TGTGCCAGCAGCGTACACAGGGATAACACAGATACGCAGTATTTT.